The present TCR beta chain was sequenced within a study of cytomegalovirus exposure and HLA in healthy donors. Germline-derived CDR1 and CDR2 are MNHNY and SVGAGI (reference sequence). Trimming left V 5 bases short and J 1 base short, with 2 bases between. The CDR3 totals 11 residues. This clone was detected a few times. Antigen: not known. Findings and caveats of the study: Follow-up analysis later connected one missense variant in DCLRE1C with trimming of TCR beta V- and J-genes. In a later analysis, productive TCRs from donors in an Asian-associated ancestry cluster reportedly carried fewer N-insertions than the cohort mean.

In the PCR, 60 Vbeta and 13 Jbeta primers were used. Measured with immunoSEQ multiplex PCR; TCRdb has only the in-frame clones, and not every one. This sample carries around 55,000 clones, approximately 78% of them seen once, and the ten largest clones take over 1.1%. This TCR was recovered from a female donor in good health and CMV-seronegative. What was sequenced was PBMCs. The chain recombines TRBV6-6 with TRBJ1-1; unclear D gene. CDR3 nucleotide sequence: TGTGCCAGCAGTCGGAACACTGAAGCTTTCTTT. It translates to CASSRNTEAFF.